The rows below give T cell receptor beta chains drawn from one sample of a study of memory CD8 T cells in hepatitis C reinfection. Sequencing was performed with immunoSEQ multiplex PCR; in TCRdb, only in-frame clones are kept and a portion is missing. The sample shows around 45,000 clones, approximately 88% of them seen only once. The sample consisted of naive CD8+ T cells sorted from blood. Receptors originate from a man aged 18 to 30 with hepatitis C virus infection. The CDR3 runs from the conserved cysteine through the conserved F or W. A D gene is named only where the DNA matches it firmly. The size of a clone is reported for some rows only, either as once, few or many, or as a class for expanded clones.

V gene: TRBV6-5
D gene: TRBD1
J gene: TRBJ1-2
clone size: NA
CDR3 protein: CASSFFPGGGYTF
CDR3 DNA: TGTGCCAGCAGTTTCTTCCCAGGGGGCGGCTACACCTTC

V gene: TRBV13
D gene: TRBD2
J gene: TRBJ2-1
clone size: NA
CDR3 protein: CASSSGTSGGNEQFF
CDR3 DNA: TGTGCCAGCAGCTCGGGGACTAGCGGGGGAAATGAGCAGTTCTTC

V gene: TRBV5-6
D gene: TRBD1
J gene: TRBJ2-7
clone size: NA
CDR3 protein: CASSLGQGAYEQYF
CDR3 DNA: TGTGCCAGCAGCTTGGGCCAGGGGGCCTACGAGCAGTACTTC

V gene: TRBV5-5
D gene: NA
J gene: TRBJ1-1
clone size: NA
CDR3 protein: CASSLGMGGPEAFF
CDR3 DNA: TGTGCCAGCAGCTTGGGGATGGGGGGACCTGAAGCTTTCTTT

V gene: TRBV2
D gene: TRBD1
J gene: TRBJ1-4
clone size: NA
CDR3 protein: CASSEALVITGDSEKLFF
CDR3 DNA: TGTGCCAGCAGTGAAGCGCTAGTAATAACAGGGGACTCTGAAAAACTGTTTTTT

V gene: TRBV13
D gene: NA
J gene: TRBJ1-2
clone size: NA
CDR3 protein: CASSLGGENYGYTF
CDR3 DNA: TGTGCCAGCAGCTTGGGCGGGGAGAACTATGGCTACACCTTC

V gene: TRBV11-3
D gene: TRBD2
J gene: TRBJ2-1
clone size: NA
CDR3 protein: CASSPRTSGRINEQFF
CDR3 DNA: TGTGCCAGCAGCCCCCGGACTAGCGGGAGGATAAATGAGCAGTTCTTC

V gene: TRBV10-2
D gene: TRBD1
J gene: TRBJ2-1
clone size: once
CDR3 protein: CASSESGEGQGVYEQFF
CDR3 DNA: TGCGCCAGCAGTGAGTCGGGAGAGGGGCAGGGGGTCTATGAGCAGTTCTTC

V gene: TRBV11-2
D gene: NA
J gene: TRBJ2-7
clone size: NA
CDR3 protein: CASSSLFAGSYEQYF
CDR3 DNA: TGTGCCAGCAGCTCCCTGTTTGCGGGCTCCTACGAGCAGTACTTC

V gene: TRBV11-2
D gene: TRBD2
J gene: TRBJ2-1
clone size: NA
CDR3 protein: CASSLDTLAGYNEQFF
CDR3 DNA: TGTGCCAGCAGCTTAGATACGCTAGCGGGGTACAATGAGCAGTTCTTC

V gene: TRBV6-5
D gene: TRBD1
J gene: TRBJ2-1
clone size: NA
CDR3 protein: CATRDRAYNEQFF
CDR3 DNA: TGTGCCACCCGGGACAGAGCCTACAATGAGCAGTTCTTC

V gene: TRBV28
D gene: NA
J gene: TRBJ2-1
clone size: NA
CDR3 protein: CASSLSASAIDEQFF
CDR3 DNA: TGTGCCAGCAGTTTATCGGCTAGCGCGATCGATGAGCAGTTCTTC

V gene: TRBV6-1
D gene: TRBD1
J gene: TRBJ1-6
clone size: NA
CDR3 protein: CASSAIQGEWNSPLHF
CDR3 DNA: TGTGCCAGCAGTGCGATACAGGGGGAATGGAATTCACCCCTCCACTTT

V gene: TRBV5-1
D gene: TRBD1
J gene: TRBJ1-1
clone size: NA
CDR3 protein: CASSAGQTNTEAFF
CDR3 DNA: TGCGCCAGCAGCGCGGGACAGACGAACACTGAAGCTTTCTTT

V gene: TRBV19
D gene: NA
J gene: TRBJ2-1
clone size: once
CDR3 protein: CASSSQYNEQFF
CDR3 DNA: TGTGCCAGTAGTTCCCAGTACAATGAGCAGTTCTTC

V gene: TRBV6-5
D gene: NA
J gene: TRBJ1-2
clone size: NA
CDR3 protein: CASSYAGGSYGYTF
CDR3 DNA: TGTGCCAGCAGTTACGCGGGGGGGAGCTATGGCTACACCTTC

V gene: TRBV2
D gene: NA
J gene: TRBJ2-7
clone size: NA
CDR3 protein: CASTSGPPGGDEQYF
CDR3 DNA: TGTGCCAGCACCAGCGGACCCCCGGGGGGCGACGAGCAGTACTTC

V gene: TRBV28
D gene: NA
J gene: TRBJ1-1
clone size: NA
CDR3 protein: CASSLVVEGWGTEAFF
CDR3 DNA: TGTGCCAGCAGTTTGGTAGTGGAGGGTTGGGGCACTGAAGCTTTCTTT

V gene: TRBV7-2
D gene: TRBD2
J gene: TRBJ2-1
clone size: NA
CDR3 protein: CASSLAGGYSYNEQFF
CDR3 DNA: TGTGCCAGCAGCTTAGCGGGAGGGTACTCCTACAATGAGCAGTTCTTC

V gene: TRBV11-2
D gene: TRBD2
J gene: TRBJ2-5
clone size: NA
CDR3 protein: CASSLERVAGPSHQETQYF
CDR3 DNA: TGTGCCAGCAGCTTAGAGAGAGTAGCGGGGCCCAGCCACCAAGAGACCCAGTACTTC

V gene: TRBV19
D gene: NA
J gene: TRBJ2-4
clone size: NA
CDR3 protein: CASSLQGDIQYF
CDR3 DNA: TGTGCCAGTAGTTTACAGGGCGACATTCAGTACTTC

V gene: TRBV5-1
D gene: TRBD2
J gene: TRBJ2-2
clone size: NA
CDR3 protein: CASSFGGGSTGELFF
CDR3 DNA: TGCGCCAGCAGCTTCGGGGGGGGAAGCACCGGGGAGCTGTTTTTT

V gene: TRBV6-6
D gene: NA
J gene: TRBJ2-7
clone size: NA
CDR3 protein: CASSYSLERPSYEQYF
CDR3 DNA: TGTGCCAGCAGTTACTCCTTGGAGCGGCCCTCCTACGAGCAGTACTTC

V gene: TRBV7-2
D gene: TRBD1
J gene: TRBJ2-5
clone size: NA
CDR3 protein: CASSLEPGQGAETQYF
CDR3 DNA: TGTGCCAGCAGCTTAGAGCCGGGACAGGGGGCCGAGACCCAGTACTTC

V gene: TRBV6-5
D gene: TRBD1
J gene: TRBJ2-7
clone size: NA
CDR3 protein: CAIGGTGGFSYEQYF
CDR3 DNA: TGTGCCATCGGAGGGACAGGGGGCTTTAGCTACGAGCAGTACTTC

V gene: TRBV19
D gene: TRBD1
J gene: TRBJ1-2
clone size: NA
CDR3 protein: CASSIIAPRGRLGYTF
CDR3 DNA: TGTGCCAGTAGTATTATCGCTCCCAGGGGGCGATTGGGCTACACCTTC

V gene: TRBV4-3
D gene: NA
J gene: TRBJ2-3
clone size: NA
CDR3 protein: CASSQDWEGGVTDTQYF
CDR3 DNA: TGCGCCAGCAGCCAAGATTGGGAGGGGGGGGTCACAGATACGCAGTATTTT

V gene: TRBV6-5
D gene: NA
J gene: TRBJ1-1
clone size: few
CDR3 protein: CASSRDNMNTEAFF
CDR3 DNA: TGTGCCAGCAGTCGGGACAACATGAACACTGAAGCTTTCTTT

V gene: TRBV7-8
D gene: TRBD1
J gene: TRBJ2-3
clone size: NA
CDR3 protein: CASSLDRAGTDTQYF
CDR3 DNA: TGTGCCAGCAGCCTAGACAGGGCCGGCACAGATACGCAGTATTTT

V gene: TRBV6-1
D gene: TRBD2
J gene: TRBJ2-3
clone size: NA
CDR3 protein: CASTITSGGDTQYF
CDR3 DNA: TGTGCCAGCACGATAACTAGCGGGGGGGATACGCAGTATTTT

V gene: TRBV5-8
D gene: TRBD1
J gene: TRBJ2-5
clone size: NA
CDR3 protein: CASGTGTGKETQYF
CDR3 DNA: TGTGCCAGTGGAACCGGGACAGGGAAAGAGACCCAGTACTTC

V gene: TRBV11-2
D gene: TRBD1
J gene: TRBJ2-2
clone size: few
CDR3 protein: CASSLGGSRGLGTGELFF
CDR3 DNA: TGTGCCAGCAGCTTAGGAGGATCCAGGGGGCTGGGCACCGGGGAGCTGTTTTTT

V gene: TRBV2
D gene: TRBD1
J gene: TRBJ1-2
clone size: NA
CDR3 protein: CASRGTGGDYGYTF
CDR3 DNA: TGTGCCAGCAGGGGGACAGGGGGCGACTATGGCTACACCTTC

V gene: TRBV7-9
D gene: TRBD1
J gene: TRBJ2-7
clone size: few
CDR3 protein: CASSLRGHYEQYF
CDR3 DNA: TGTGCCAGCAGCTTAAGGGGGCACTACGAGCAGTACTTC

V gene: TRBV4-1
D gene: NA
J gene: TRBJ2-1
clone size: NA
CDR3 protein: CASSQDSREAYNEQFF
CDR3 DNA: TGCGCCAGCAGCCAAGATAGCAGGGAGGCCTACAATGAGCAGTTCTTC

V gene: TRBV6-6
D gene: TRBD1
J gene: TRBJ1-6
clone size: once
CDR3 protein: CASSLTGVDNSPLHF
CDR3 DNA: TGTGCCAGCAGTTTAACAGGGGTCGATAATTCACCCCTCCACTTT

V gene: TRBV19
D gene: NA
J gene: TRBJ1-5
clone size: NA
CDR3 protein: CASSIREGSYSNQPQHF
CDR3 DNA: TGTGCCAGTAGTATTAGGGAGGGGAGTTATAGCAATCAGCCCCAGCATTTT

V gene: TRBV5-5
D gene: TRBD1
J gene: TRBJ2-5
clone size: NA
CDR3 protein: CASSGTEETQYF
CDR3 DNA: TGTGCCAGCAGCGGGACAGAAGAGACCCAGTACTTC

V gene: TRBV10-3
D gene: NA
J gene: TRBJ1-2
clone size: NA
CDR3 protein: CAISESPGESYGYTF
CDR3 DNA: TGTGCCATCAGTGAGTCCCCAGGGGAAAGTTATGGCTACACCTTC

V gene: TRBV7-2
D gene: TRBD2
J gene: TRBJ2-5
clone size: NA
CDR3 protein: CASSSPTSGGLFYF
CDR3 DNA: TGTGCCAGCAGCTCCCCGACTAGCGGGGGCCTTTTTTACTTC

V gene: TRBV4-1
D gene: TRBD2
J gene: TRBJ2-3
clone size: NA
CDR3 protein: CASSQASSGTSDTQYF
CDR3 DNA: TGCGCCAGCAGCCAAGCAAGTAGCGGGACCTCAGATACGCAGTATTTT

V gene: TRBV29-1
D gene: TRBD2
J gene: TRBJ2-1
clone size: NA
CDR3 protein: CSVDGGGGEQFF
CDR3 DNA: TGCAGCGTTGACGGGGGGGGAGGTGAGCAGTTCTTC

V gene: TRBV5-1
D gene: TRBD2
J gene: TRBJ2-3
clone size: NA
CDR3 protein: CASSTGTSGMDTQYF
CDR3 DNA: TGCGCCAGCAGCACCGGGACTAGCGGGATGGATACGCAGTATTTT

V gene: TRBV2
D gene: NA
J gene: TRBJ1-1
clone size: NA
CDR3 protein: CASTSFYGGTEAFF
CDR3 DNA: TGTGCCAGCACCTCTTTCTACGGAGGAACTGAAGCTTTCTTT

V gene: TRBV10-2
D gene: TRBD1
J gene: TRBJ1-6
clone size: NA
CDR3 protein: CASSTQGETPLHF
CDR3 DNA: TGCGCCAGCAGTACTCAGGGGGAGACACCCCTCCACTTT

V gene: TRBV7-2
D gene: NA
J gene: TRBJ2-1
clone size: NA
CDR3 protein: CASSPNSYSYNEQFF
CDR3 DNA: TGTGCCAGCAGCCCGAACTCGTACTCCTACAATGAGCAGTTCTTC

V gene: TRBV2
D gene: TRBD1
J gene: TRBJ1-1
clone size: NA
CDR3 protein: CASAMTGENTEAFF
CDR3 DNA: TGTGCCAGCGCGATGACAGGGGAAAACACTGAAGCTTTCTTT

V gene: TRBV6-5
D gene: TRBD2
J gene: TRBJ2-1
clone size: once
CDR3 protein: CASSYSVGLAGGEQFF
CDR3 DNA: TGTGCCAGCAGTTACTCGGTGGGACTAGCGGGGGGTGAGCAGTTCTTC

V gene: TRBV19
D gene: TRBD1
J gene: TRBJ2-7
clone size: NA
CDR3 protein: CASTPGQGSSYEQYF
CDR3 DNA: TGTGCCAGTACCCCTGGACAGGGGAGCTCCTACGAGCAGTACTTC

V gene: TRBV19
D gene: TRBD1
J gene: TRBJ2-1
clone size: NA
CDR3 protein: CARAGTGIYNEQFF
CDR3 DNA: TGTGCCAGGGCCGGGACAGGGATCTACAATGAGCAGTTCTTC

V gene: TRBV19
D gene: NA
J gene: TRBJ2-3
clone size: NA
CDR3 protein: CASRGAIQDTQYF
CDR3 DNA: TGTGCCAGCCGGGGGGCCATTCAAGATACGCAGTATTTT

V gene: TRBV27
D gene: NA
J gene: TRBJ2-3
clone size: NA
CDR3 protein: CASSLPSTDTQYF
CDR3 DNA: TGTGCCAGCAGTCTCCCTAGCACAGATACGCAGTATTTT

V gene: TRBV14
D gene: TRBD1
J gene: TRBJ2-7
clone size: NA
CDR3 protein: CASSHYPTGTGPYEQYF
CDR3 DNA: TGTGCCAGCAGCCATTACCCCACCGGGACAGGGCCCTACGAGCAGTACTTC

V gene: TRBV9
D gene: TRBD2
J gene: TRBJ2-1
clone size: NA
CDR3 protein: CASSEGLAGATIDEQFF
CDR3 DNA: TGTGCCAGCAGCGAGGGACTAGCGGGGGCCACCATCGATGAGCAGTTCTTC

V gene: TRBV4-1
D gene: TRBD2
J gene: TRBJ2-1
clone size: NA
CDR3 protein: CASSQDGTSGGARDNEQFF
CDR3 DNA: TGCGCCAGCAGCCAAGATGGGACTAGCGGGGGGGCGAGGGACAATGAGCAGTTCTTC